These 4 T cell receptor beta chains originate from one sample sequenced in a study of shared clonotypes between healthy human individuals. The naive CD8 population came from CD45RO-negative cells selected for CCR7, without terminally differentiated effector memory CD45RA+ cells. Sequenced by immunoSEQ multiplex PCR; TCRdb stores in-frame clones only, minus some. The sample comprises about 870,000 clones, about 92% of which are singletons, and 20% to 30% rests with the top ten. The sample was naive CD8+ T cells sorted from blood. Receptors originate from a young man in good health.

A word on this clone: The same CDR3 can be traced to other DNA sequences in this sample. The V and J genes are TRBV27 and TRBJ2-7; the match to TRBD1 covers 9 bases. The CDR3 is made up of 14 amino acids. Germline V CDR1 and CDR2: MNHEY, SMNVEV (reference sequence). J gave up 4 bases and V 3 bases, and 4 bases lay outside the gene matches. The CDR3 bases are TGTGCCAGCAGTTTGGGGACAGGGCCGTACGAGCAGTACTTC. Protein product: CASSLGTGPYEQYF.

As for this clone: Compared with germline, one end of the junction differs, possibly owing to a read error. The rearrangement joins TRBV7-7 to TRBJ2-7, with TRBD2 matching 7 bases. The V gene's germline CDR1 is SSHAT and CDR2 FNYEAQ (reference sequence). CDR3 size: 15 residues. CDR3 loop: CASSRGAGPSYEQYF. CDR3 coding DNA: TGTGCTAGCAGCCGGGGAGCGGGACCATCCTACGAGCAGTACTTC.

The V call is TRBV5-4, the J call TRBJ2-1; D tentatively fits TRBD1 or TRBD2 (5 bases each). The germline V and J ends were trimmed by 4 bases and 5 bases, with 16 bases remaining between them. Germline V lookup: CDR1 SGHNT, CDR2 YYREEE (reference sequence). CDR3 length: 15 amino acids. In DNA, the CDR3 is TGTGCCAGCAGCCTCAGAGGGGACGCTAACAATGAGCAGTTCTTC. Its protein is CASSLRGDANNEQFF.

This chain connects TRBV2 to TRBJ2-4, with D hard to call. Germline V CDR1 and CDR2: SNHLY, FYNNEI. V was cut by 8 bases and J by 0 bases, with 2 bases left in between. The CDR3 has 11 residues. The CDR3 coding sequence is TGTGCCAGCTTAGCCAAAAACATTCAGTACTTC. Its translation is CASLAKNIQYF.